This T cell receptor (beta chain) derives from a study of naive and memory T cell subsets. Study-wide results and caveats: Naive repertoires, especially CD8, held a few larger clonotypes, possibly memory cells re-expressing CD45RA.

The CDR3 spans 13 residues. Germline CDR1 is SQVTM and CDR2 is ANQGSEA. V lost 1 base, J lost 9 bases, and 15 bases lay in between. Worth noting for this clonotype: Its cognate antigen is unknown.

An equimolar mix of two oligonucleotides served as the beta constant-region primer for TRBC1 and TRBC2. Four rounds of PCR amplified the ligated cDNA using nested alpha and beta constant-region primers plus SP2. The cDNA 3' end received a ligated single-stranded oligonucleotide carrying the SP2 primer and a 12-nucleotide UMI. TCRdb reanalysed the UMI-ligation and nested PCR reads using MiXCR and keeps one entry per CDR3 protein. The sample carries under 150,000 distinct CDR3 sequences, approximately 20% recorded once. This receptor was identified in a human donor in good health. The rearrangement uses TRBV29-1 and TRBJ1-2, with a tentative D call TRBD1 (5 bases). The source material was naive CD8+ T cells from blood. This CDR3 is CSVEGSGIESYTF. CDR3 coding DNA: TGCAGCGTTGAAGGATCAGGGATTGAGAGCTACACCTTC.